This T cell receptor (beta chain) was recovered during a study of cytomegalovirus exposure and HLA in healthy donors. The V end lost 4 bases, the J end lost 3 bases, and 13 bases lay between the germline ends. Germline CDR1 reads SGHNT; CDR2 reads YYREEE (reference sequence). The CDR3 totals 14 residues. Worth noting for this clone: Its antigen remains unidentified.

Study-wide results and caveats: For most TCR beta V segments, an earlier analysis put the productive rate at about 87% or about 30% of the time. Cytomegalovirus status, reportedly, was diagnosed with high specificity and sensitivity by the classifier. Researchers reportedly found TCR beta sequences accurately predicted most subjects' HLA-A and HLA-B alleles.

PCR employed 60 Vbeta and 13 Jbeta primers. Assay used: immunoSEQ multiplex PCR; TCRdb lists only in-frame clones, some missing. The sample shows 150,000 to 200,000 clones, about four fifths of them seen only once. The donors, nominally healthy at sampling, likely had unrecorded immune exposures. The sample taken for sequencing was PBMCs. The receptor was derived from a boy aged 2 to 9 in good health and CMV-seronegative. The chain combines TRBV5-4 with TRBJ2-5; possibly TRBD1 for D (7 bases). CDR3 loop: CASSAGQREETQYF. The CDR3 nucleotides read TGTGCCAGCAGCGCGGGACAGCGCGAAGAGACCCAGTACTTC.